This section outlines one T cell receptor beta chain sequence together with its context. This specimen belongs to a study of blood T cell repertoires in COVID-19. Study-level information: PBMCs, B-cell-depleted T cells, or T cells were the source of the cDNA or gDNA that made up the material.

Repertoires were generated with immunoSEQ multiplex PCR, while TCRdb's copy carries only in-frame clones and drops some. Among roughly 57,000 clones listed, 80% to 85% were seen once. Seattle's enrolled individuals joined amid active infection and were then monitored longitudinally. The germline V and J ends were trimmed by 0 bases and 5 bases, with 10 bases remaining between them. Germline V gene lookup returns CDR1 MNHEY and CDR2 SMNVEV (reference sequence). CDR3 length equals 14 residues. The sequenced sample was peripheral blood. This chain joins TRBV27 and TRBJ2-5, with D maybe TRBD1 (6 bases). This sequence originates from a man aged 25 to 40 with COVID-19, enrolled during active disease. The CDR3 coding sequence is TGTGCCAGCAGTTTATCCACAGGGCGGGAGACCCAGTACTTC. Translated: CASSLSTGRETQYF.